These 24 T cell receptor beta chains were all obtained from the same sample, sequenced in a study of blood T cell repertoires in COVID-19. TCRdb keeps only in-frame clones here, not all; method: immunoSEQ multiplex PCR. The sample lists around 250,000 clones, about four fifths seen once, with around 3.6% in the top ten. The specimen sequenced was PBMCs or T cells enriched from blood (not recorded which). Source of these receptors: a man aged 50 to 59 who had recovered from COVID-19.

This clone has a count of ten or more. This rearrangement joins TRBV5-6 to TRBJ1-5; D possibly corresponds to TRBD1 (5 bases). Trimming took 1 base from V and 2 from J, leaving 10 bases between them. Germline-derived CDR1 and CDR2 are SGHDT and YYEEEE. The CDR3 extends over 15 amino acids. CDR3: CASSLSGYGNQPQHF. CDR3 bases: TGTGCCAGCAGCTTGTCAGGGTACGGCAATCAGCCCCAGCATTTT.

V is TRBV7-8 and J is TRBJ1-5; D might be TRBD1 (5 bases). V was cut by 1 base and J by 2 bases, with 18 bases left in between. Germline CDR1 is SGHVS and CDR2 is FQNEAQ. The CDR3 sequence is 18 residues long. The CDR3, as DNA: TGTGCCAGCAGCTTAGGACCCAACAAGGGGAGGGGCAATCAGCCCCAGCATTTT. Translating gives CASSLGPNKGRGNQPQHF.

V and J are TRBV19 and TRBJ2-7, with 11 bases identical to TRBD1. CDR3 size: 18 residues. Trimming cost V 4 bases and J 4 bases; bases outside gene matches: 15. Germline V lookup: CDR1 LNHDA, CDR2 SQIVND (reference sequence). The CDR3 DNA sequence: TGTGCCAGTAGTACAGGCATGGGGGTAGGACAGGGGGCTTACGAGCAGTACTTC. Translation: CASSTGMGVGQGAYEQYF.

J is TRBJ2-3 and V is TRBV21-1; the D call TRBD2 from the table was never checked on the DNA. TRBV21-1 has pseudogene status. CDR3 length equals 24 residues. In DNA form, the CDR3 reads TGTGCCAGCCCCCCGCCAATCCTAGTACAGGCGAAGCGGGAGGTTTTTGGGGGCACAGATACGCAGTATTTT. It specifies CASPPPILVQAKREVFGGTDTQYF.

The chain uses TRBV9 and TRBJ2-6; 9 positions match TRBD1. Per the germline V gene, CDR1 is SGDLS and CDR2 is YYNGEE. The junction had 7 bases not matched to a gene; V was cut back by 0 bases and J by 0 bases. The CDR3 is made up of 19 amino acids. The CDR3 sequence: CASSVDGTGIHSGANVLTF. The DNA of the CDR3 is TGTGCCAGCAGCGTAGATGGGACAGGGATACACTCTGGGGCCAACGTCCTGACTTTC.

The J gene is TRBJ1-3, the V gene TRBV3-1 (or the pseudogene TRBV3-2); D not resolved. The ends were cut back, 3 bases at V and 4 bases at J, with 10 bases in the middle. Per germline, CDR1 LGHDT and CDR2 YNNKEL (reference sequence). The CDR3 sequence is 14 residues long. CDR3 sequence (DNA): TGTGCCAGCAGCCAGGGAGCAAAGGGAAACACCATATATTTT. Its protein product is CASSQGAKGNTIYF.

The CDR3 region is CASSPPTGQGGPYEQYF. Written as DNA, the CDR3 is TGTGCCAGCTCACCACCGACCGGCCAGGGTGGACCCTACGAGCAGTACTTC. The gene calls are TRBV18 and TRBJ2-7, with TRBD1 as a possible D gene (5 bases). CDR3 size: 17 residues. The V and J ends lost 0 bases and 2 bases respectively, with 17 bases between them. The V gene's germline CDR1 is KGHSH and CDR2 LQKENI.

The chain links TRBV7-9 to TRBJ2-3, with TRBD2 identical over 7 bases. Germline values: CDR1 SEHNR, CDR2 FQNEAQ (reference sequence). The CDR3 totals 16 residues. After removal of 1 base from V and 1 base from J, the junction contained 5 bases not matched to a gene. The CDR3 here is CASSLGLAVGTDTQYF. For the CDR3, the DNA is TGTGCCAGCAGCTTAGGGCTAGCGGTGGGCACAGATACGCAGTATTTT.

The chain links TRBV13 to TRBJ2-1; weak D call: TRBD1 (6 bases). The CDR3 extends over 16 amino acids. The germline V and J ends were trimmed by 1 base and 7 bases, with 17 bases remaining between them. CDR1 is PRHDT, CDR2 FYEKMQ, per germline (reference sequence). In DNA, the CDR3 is TGTGCCAGCAGCTTAGATGGGGGCCCCCGGGAAAATGAGCAGTTCTTC. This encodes CASSLDGGPRENEQFF.

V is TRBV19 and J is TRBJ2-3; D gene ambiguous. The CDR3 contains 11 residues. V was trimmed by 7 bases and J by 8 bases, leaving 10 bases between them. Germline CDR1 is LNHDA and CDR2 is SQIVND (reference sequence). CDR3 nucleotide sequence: TGTGCCAGTACCTCCACGGGTACGCAGTATTTT. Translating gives CASTSTGTQYF.

CDR3 DNA sequence: TGCGCCAGCAGCCAAGTGCAGGGTAGCAATCAGCCCCAGCATTTT. Its translation: CASSQVQGSNQPQHF. The chain links TRBV4-1 to TRBJ1-5; possible D gene TRBD1, 5 bases. The germline V and J ends were trimmed by 1 base and 0 bases, with 7 bases remaining between them. The CDR3 is made up of 15 amino acids. CDR1 is MGHRA, CDR2 YSYEKL, per germline.

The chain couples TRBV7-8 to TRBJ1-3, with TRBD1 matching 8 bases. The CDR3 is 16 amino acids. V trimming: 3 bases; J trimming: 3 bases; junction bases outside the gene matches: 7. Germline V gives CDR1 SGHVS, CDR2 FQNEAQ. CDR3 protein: CASSFGGQGYGNTIYF. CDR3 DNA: TGTGCCAGCAGCTTCGGCGGACAGGGCTATGGAAACACCATATATTTT.

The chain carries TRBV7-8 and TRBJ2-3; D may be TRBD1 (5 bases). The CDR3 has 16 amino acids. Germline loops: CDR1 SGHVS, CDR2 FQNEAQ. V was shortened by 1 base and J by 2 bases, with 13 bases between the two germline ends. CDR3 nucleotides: TGTGCCAGCAGCTTAGGGGGCCTCCTCTACACAGATACGCAGTATTTT. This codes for CASSLGGLLYTDTQYF.

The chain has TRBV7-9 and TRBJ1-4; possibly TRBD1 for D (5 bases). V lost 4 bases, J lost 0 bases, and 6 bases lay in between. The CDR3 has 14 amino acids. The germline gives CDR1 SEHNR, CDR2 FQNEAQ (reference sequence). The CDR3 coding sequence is TGTGCCAGCAGCTCACAGGCAACTAATGAAAAACTGTTTTTT. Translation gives CASSSQATNEKLFF.

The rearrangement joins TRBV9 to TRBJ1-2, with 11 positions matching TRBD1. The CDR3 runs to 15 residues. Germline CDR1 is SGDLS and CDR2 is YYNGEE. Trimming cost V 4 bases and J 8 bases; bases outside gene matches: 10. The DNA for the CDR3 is TGTGCCAGCAGCACGCCGGACAGGGGGCCGCTCGGCTACACCTTC. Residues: CASSTPDRGPLGYTF.

CDR3 in DNA: TGTGCCAGCAGCGCAGCAGGGGCGTTGAACACTGAAGCTTTCTTT. Translating gives CASSAAGALNTEAFF. The rearrangement uses TRBV3-1 (or the pseudogene TRBV3-2) and TRBJ1-1, with D tentatively TRBD1 (6 bases). This CDR3 has 15 residues. V lost 5 bases and J 0 bases, leaving 13 bases between the germline ends. In germline, CDR1 is LGHDT, CDR2 YNNKEL (reference sequence).

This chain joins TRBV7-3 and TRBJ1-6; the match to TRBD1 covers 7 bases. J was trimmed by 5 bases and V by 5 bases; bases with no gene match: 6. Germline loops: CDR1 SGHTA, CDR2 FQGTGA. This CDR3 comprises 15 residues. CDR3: CASSAQGGNNSPLHF. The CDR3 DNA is TGTGCCAGCAGCGCCCAGGGGGGCAATAATTCACCCCTCCACTTT.

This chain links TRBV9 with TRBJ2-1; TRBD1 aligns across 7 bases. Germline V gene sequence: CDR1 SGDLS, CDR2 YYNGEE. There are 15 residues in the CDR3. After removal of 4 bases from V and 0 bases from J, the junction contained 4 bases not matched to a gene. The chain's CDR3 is CASSFRDSSYNEQFF. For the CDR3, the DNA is TGTGCCAGCAGCTTCCGGGACAGCTCCTACAATGAGCAGTTCTTC.

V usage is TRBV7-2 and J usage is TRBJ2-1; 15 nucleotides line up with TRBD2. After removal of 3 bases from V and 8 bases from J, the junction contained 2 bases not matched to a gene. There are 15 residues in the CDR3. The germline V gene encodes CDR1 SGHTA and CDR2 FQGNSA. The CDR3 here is CASSFGLAGGDEQFF. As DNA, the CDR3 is TGTGCCAGCAGCTTCGGACTAGCGGGAGGGGATGAGCAGTTCTTC.

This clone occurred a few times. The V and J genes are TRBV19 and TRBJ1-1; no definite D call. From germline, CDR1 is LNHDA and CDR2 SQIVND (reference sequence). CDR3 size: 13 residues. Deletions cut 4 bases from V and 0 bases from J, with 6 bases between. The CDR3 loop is CASSTVMNTEAFF. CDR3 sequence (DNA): TGTGCCAGTAGTACTGTTATGAACACTGAAGCTTTCTTT.

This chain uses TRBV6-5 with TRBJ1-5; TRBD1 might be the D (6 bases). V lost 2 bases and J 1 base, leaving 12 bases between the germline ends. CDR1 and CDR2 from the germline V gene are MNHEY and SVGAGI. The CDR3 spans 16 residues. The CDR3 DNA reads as TGTGCCAGCAGTTACACAAACAGGGAAAGCAATCAGCCCCAGCATTTT. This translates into CASSYTNRESNQPQHF.

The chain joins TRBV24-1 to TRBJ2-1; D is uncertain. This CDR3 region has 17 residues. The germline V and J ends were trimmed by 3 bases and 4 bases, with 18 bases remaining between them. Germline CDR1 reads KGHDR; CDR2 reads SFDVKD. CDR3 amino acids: CATSDPGCPCTYNEQFF. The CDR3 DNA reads TGTGCCACCAGTGATCCCGGGTGCCCCTGCACTTACAATGAGCAGTTCTTC.

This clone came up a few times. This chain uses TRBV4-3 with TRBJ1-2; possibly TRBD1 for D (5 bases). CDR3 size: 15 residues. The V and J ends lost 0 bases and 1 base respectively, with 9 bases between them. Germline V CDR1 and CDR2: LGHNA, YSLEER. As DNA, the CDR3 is TGCGCCAGCAGCCAAGAATACAGGATTAACTATGGCTACACCTTC. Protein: CASSQEYRINYGYTF.

The CDR3 region has the DNA TGCGCCAGCAGCGGGCAAGTGGGCTCCTACGAGCAGTACTTC. Its translation: CASSGQVGSYEQYF. The chain is built from TRBV5-1 and TRBJ2-7; D is undetermined. The germline CDR1 and CDR2 sequences are SGHRS and YFSETQ. The CDR3 sequence is 14 residues long. V was clipped by 4 bases and J by 0 bases, with 11 bases between them.